This TCR beta chain originates from a study of T-cell reconstitution after alpha-beta-depleted transplantation in children. The CDR3 runs to 16 residues. Looked up from germline, CDR1 is MRHNA and CDR2 is SNTAGT. The V and J ends lost 5 bases and 7 bases, in that order; junction bases with no gene match: 14. Unique molecular identifiers were used to barcode this TCRbeta library. TCRdb reprocessed the PCR reads with MiXCR, giving one entry per CDR3 protein. This sample carries 450,000 to 600,000 distinct CDR3 sequences, around 20% of them seen once, and the ten largest clones take 3.3%. The receptor was isolated from a human donor who donated a stem cell graft to a child with acute lymphoblastic leukemia. The sequencing here drew on PBMCs from the stem cell graft donor, taken from the stem cell graft. The chain uses TRBV6-4 and TRBJ2-1, with TRBD2 matching 7 bases. The CDR3, as DNA: TGTGCCAGCAGTCCCTATGGCGGGAGCGGCAATAATGAGCAGTTCTTC. The encoded protein is CASSPYGGSGNNEQFF.